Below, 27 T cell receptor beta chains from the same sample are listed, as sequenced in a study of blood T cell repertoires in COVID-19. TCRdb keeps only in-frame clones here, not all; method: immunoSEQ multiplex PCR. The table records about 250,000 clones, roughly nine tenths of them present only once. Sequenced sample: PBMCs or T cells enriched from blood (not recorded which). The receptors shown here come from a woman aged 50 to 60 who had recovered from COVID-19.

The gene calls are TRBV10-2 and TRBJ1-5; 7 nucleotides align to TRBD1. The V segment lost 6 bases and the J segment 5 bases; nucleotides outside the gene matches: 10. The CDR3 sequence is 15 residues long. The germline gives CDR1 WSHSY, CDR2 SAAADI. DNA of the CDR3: TGCGCCAGCAGACTAGGGGGCGACGCTCATCAGCCCCAGCATTTT. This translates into CASRLGGDAHQPQHF.

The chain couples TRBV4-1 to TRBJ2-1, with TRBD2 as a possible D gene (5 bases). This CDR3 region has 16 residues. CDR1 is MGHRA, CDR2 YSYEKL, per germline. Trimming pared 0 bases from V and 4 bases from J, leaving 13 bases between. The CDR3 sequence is CASSQDSVARYNEQFF. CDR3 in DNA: TGCGCCAGCAGCCAAGATTCTGTAGCGAGGTACAATGAGCAGTTCTTC.

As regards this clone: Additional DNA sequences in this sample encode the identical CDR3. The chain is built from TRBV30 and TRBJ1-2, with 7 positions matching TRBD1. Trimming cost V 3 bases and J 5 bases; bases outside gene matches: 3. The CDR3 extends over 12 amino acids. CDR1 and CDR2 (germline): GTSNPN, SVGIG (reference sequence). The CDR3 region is CAWSGTAYGYTF. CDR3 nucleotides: TGTGCCTGGAGCGGGACAGCTTATGGCTACACCTTC.

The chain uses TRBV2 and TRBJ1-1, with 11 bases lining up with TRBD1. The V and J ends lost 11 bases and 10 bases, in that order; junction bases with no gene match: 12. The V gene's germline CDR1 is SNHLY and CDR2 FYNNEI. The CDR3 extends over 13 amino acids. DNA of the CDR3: TGTGCCCGCGAACGGGACAGGGGGTATGGAGCTTTCTTT. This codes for CARERDRGYGAFF.

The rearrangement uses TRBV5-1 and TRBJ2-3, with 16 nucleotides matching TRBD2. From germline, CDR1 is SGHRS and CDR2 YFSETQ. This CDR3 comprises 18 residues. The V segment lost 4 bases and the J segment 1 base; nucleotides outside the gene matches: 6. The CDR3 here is CASSKGTSGRAGTDTQYF. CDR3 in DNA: TGCGCCAGCAGCAAAGGGACTAGCGGGAGGGCCGGCACAGATACGCAGTATTTT.

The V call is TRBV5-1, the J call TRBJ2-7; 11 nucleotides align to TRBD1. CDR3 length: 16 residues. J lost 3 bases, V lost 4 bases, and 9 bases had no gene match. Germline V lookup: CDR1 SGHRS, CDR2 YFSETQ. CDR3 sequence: CASSDLPGTGGYEQYF. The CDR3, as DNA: TGCGCCAGCAGCGACCTCCCCGGGACAGGGGGCTACGAGCAGTACTTC.

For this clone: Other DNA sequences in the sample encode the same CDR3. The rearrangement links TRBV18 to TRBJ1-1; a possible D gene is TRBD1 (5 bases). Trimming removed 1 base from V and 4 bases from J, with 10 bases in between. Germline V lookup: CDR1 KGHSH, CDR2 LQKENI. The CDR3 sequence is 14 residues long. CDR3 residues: CASSPQGQGTEAFF. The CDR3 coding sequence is TGTGCCAGCTCACCACAGGGCCAGGGCACTGAAGCTTTCTTT. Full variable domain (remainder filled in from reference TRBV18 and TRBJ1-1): NAGVMQNPRHLVRRRGQEARLRCSPMKGHSHVYWYRQLPEEGLKFMVYLQKENIIDESGMPKERFSAEFPKEGPSILRIQQVVRGDSAAYFCASSPQGQGTEAFFGQGTRLTVV.

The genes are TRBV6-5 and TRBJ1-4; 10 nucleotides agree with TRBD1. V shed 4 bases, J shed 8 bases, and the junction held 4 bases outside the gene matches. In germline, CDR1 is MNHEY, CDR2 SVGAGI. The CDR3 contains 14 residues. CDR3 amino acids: CASSFDRGLEKLFF. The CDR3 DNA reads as TGTGCCAGCAGTTTCGACAGGGGGCTGGAAAAACTGTTTTTT.

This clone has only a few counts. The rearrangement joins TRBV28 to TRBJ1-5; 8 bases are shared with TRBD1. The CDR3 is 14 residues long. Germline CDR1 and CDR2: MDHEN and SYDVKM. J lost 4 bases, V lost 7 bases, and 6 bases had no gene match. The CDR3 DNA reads TGTGCCAGCACGGGACAGGTCCTAAATCAGCCCCAGCATTTT. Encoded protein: CASTGQVLNQPQHF.

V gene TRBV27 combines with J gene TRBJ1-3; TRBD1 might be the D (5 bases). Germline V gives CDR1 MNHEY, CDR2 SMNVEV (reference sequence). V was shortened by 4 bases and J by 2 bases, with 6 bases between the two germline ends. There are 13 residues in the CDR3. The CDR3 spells CASSSGTGNTIYF. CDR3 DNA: TGTGCCAGCAGTTCAGGGACTGGAAACACCATATATTTT.

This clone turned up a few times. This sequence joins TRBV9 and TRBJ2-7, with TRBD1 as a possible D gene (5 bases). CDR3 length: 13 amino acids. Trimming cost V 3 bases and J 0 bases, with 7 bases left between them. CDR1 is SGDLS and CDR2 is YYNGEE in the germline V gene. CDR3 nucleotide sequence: TGTGCCAGCAGCGCAGGGTTCTCCTACGAGCAGTACTTC. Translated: CASSAGFSYEQYF.

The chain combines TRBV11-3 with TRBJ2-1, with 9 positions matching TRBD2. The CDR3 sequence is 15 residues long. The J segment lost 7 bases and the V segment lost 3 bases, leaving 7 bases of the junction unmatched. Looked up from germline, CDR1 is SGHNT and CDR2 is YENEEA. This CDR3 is CASSLVAGVANEQFF. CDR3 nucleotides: TGTGCCAGCAGCTTGGTAGCGGGAGTGGCAAATGAGCAGTTCTTC.

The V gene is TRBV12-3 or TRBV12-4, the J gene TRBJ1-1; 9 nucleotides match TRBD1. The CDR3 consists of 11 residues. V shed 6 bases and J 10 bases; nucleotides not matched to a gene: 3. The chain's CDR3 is CASSNRGRAFF. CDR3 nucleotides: TGTGCCAGCAGCAACAGGGGGCGAGCTTTCTTT.

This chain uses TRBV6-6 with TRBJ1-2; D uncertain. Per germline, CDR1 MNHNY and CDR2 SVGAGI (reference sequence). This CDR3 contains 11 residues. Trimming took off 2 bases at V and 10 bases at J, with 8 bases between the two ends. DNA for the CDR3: TGTGCCAGCAGTTACGACACGTCCTACACCTTC. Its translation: CASSYDTSYTF.

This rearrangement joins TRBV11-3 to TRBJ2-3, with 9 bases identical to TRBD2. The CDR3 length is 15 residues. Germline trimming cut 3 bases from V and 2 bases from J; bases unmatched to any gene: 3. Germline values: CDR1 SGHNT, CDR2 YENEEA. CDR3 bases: TGTGCCAGCAGCTTGGGACTAGCAAACACAGATACGCAGTATTTT. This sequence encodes CASSLGLANTDTQYF.

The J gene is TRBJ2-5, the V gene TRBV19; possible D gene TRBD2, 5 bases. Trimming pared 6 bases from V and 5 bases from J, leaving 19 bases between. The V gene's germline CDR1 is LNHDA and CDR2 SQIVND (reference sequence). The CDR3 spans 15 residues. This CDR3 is CASSTLGLSPETQYF. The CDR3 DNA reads TGTGCCAGTAGCACACTTGGACTTAGCCCGGAGACCCAGTACTTC.

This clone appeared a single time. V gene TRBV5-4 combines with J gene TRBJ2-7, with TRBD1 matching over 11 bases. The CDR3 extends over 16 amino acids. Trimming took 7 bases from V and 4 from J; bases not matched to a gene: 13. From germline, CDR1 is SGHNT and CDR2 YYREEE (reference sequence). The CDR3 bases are TGTGCCAGCCAAAAAACCCCAGGGACAGGGGGTTACGAGCAGTACTTC. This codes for CASQKTPGTGGYEQYF. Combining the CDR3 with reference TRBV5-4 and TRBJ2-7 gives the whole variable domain ETGVTQSPTHLIKTRGQQVTLRCSSQSGHNTVSWYQQALGQGPQFIFQYYREEENGRGNFPPRFSGLQFPNYSSELNVNALELDDSALYLCASQKTPGTGGYEQYFGPGTRLTVT.

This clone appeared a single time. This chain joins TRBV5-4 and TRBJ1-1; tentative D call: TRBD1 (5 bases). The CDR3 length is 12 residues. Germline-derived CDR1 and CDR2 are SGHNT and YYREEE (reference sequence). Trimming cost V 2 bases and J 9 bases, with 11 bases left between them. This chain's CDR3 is CASSFPGEQAFF. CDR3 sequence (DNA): TGTGCCAGCAGCTTTCCGGGGGAGCAAGCTTTCTTT.

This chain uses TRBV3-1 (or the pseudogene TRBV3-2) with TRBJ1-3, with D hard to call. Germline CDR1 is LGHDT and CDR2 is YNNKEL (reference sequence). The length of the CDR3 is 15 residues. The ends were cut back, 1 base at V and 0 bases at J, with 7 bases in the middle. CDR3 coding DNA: TGTGCCAGCAGCCAAGGGCCAGGCTCTGGAAACACCATATATTTT. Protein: CASSQGPGSGNTIYF.

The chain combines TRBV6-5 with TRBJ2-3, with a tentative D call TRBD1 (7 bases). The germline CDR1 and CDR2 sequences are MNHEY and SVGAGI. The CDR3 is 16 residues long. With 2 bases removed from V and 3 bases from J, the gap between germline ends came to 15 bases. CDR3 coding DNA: TGTGCCAGCAGTTACGGGGCAGGGGGGTTTACAGATACGCAGTATTTT. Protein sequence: CASSYGAGGFTDTQYF.

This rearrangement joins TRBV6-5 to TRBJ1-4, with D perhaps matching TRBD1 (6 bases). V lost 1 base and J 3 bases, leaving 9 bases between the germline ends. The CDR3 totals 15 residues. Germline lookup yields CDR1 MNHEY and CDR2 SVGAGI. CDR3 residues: CASSYYGTSNEKLFF. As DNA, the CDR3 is TGTGCCAGCAGTTACTACGGGACATCTAATGAAAAACTGTTTTTT.

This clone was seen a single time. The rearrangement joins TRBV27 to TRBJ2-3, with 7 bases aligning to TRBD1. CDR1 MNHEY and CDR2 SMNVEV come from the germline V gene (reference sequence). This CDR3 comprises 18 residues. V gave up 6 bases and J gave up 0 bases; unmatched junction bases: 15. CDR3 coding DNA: TGTGCCAGCAGGACCGGGACAGTATTTTCTCCTAGCACAGATACGCAGTATTTT. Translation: CASRTGTVFSPSTDTQYF.

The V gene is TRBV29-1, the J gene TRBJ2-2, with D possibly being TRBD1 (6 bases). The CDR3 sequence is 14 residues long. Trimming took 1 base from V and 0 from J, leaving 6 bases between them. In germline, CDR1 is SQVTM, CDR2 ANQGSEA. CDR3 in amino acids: CSVEGTANTGELFF. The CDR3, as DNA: TGCAGCGTTGAAGGGACAGCGAACACCGGGGAGCTGTTTTTT.

The CDR3 sequence is CASSDQGIGQPQHF. The CDR3 DNA is TGTGCCAGCAGTGACCAGGGTATCGGTCAGCCCCAGCATTTT. The chain combines TRBV2 with TRBJ1-5, with D tentatively TRBD1 (5 bases). In germline, CDR1 is SNHLY, CDR2 FYNNEI. V was shortened by 3 bases and J by 6 bases, with 12 bases between the two germline ends. The CDR3 spans 14 residues.

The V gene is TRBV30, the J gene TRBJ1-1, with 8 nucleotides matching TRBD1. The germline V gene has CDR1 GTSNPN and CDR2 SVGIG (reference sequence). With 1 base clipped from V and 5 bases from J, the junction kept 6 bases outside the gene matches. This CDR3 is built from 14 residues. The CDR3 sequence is CAWSETGVRTEAFF. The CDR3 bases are TGTGCCTGGAGTGAGACAGGGGTAAGGACTGAAGCTTTCTTT.

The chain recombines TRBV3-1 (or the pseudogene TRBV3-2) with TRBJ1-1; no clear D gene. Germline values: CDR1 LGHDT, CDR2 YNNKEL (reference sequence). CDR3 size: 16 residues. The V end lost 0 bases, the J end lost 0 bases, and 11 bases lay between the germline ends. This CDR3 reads CASSQDPGYMNTEAFF. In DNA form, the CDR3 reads TGTGCCAGCAGCCAAGATCCGGGGTACATGAACACTGAAGCTTTCTTT.

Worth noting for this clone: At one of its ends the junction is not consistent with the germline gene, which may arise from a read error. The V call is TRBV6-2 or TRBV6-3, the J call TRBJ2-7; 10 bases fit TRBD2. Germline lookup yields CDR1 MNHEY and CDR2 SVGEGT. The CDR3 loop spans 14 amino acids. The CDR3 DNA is TGTGCCAGCAGTTACTACCCGGGACTAGCGACCACTCGCTTC. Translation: CASSYYPGLATTRF.